The 24 T cell receptor beta chains given below trace back to one sample, sequenced in a study of T cells after yellow fever vaccination. Each CDR3 protein gets one entry after TCRdb re-called the 5' RACE reads with MiXCR. This sample has some 220,000 distinct CDR3 sequences, with under 3.5% found just once. The sequencing used CD4+ T cells sorted from PBMCs, collected 10 days after the yellow fever booster vaccination. Receptors were obtained from a man younger than 30 who received the YFV17D yellow fever vaccine.

This clonotype was seen more than once but under ten times. CDR3 nucleotide sequence: TGCAGTGCTCTCCGAGACGGGGGCGGCACAGATACGCAGTATTTT. Amino acids: CSALRDGGGTDTQYF. J is TRBJ2-3 and V is TRBV20-1; D is perhaps TRBD1 or TRBD2 (6 bases each). The CDR3 has 15 amino acids. With 5 bases removed from V and 1 base from J, the gap between germline ends came to 16 bases. Germline V gene sequence: CDR1 DFQATT, CDR2 SNEGSKA (reference sequence).

This clonotype was found many times. This sequence joins TRBV4-3 and TRBJ2-5; D not resolved. Germline V gene sequence: CDR1 LGHNA, CDR2 YSLEER. V lost 0 bases to trimming and J lost 5 bases, with 7 bases between them. The CDR3 loop spans 13 amino acids. CDR3 bases: TGCGCCAGCAGCCAAGATAGCCGGGAGACCCAGTACTTC. Translation: CASSQDSRETQYF.

The V call is TRBV9, the J call TRBJ1-1, with unresolved D. CDR1 and CDR2 (germline): SGDLS, YYNGEE. Trimming shortened V by 2 bases and J by 4 bases, and 12 bases separated the two germline ends. The CDR3 has 14 amino acids. This chain's CDR3 is CASSVTSVGTEAFF. The CDR3 region has the DNA TGTGCCAGCAGCGTCACATCCGTCGGCACTGAAGCTTTCTTT.

This clonotype was seen only a few times. V and J are TRBV3-1 and TRBJ1-1; D gene uncertain. There are 13 residues in the CDR3. Per germline, CDR1 LGHDT and CDR2 YNNKEL (reference sequence). V lost 1 base to trimming and J lost 8 bases, with 11 bases between them. The CDR3: CASSQGYGPEAFF. In nucleotides, the CDR3 is TGTGCCAGCAGCCAAGGGTACGGGCCCGAAGCTTTCTTT.

The chain uses TRBV9 and TRBJ2-7; a possible D gene is TRBD2 (5 bases). V lost 0 bases, J lost 3 bases, and 10 bases lay in between. Germline-derived CDR1 and CDR2 are SGDLS and YYNGEE. CDR3 length equals 14 residues. CDR3 protein: CASSVEAENYEQYF. The CDR3 bases are TGTGCCAGCAGCGTAGAAGCGGAAAACTACGAGCAGTACTTC.

This clonotype has at least ten counts. The chain uses TRBV9 and TRBJ2-7; D call uncertain. The CDR3 length is 13 residues. Germline V lookup: CDR1 SGDLS, CDR2 YYNGEE. V was cut by 6 bases and J by 0 bases, with 10 bases left in between. The CDR3 region has the DNA TGTGCCAGCACCAAGGACGGCTCCTACGAGCAGTACTTC. It codes for CASTKDGSYEQYF.

Many counts were recorded for this clonotype. The V call is TRBV7-6, the J call TRBJ2-2, with TRBD2 matching over 10 bases. Germline-derived CDR1 and CDR2 are SGHVS and FNYEAQ. The junction had 4 bases not matched to a gene; V was cut back by 0 bases and J by 9 bases. There are 15 residues in the CDR3. In DNA form, the CDR3 reads TGTGCCAGCAGCTTAGCGCAGCGGGGGGGCAGGGAGCTGTTTTTT. It translates to CASSLAQRGGRELFF.

This clonotype came up a few times. The gene calls are TRBV7-2 and TRBJ2-1, with 7 bases matching TRBD1. Germline V gene sequence: CDR1 SGHTA, CDR2 FQGNSA. The CDR3 has 14 amino acids. V lost 4 bases to trimming and J lost 3 bases; unmatched junction nucleotides: 3. For the CDR3, the DNA is TGTGCCAGCAGCTCCCGACAGGGCTACAATGAGCAGTTCTTC. This codes for CASSSRQGYNEQFF.

The chain employs TRBV18 and TRBJ2-1; TRBD1 might be the D (5 bases). The CDR3 has 15 amino acids. The germline V gene encodes CDR1 KGHSH and CDR2 LQKENI. V lost 2 bases and J lost 6, with 14 bases in between. The CDR3 spells CASSPGILTGNEQFF. The CDR3 region has the DNA TGTGCCAGCTCACCAGGTATTTTAACAGGCAATGAGCAGTTCTTC.

This clonotype was seen only a few times. The V call is TRBV6-2 or TRBV6-3, the J call TRBJ2-3; 8 bases map to TRBD2. The ends lost 6 bases at V and 7 bases at J; junction bases unmatched: 6. This CDR3 has 13 amino acids. The germline V gene has CDR1 MNHEY and CDR2 SVGEGT. CDR3 sequence: CASRGLGMNTQYF. CDR3 sequence (DNA): TGTGCCAGCAGGGGACTAGGGATGAATACGCAGTATTTT.

The CDR3 DNA follows: TGTGCCAGCAGCTCCGCCGGGACAGGGACATCCGGTGAGCAGTTCTTC. It is translated as CASSSAGTGTSGEQFF. This chain links TRBV7-8 with TRBJ2-1; TRBD1 matches at 9 bases. Germline V lookup: CDR1 SGHVS, CDR2 FQNEAQ. This CDR3 spans 16 amino acids. V trimming: 4 bases; J trimming: 9 bases; junction bases outside the gene matches: 13.

This clonotype was seen a single time. The CDR3 sequence is CASSLNGAKNIQYF. The DNA for the CDR3 is TGTGCCAGCAGTTTGAACGGGGCCAAAAACATTCAGTACTTC. This sequence joins TRBV12-3 or TRBV12-4 and TRBJ2-4; D gene unclear. The CDR3 loop spans 14 amino acids. Trimming removed 3 bases from V and 1 base from J, with 7 bases in between.

This clonotype was seen a handful of times. CDR3 nucleotide sequence: TGTGCCAGCAGCGGGCGGGGTGGTGATACGCAGTATTTT. Protein product: CASSGRGGDTQYF. This chain links TRBV7-2 with TRBJ2-3; TRBD2 might be the D (6 bases). The CDR3 sequence is 13 residues long. Germline lookup yields CDR1 SGHTA and CDR2 FQGNSA. Trimming removed 5 bases at V and 6 bases at J, with 12 bases between.

This clonotype has ten or more counts. V and J are TRBV5-1 and TRBJ2-3, with TRBD2 identical over 8 bases. Germline assignment: CDR1 SGHRS and CDR2 YFSETQ. Trimming cost V 2 bases and J 6 bases; bases outside gene matches: 17. This CDR3 has 18 amino acids. The CDR3, as DNA: TGCGCCAGCAGCTTCCCCCGCTCGGTTAGCGGGGAGGGGGATACGCAGTATTTT. Residues: CASSFPRSVSGEGDTQYF.

This clonotype was seen many times. The chain combines TRBV5-1 with TRBJ2-5; tentatively, D is TRBD1 or TRBD2 (5 bases each). The CDR3 has 13 residues. Germline loops: CDR1 SGHRS, CDR2 YFSETQ. V was pared by 4 bases and J by 4 bases, with 11 bases between. The CDR3 is CASSPGTLETQYF. In DNA form, the CDR3 reads TGCGCCAGCAGCCCCGGGACCCTAGAGACCCAGTACTTC.

This clonotype was recorded a few times. Here the CDR3 DNA reads TGTGCCAGCAGTCACCCGACAGGGCATCAGCCCCAGCATTTT. The encoded protein is CASSHPTGHQPQHF. This chain links TRBV6-6 with TRBJ1-5; 7 bases map to TRBD1. V lost 5 bases to trimming and J lost 5 bases; unmatched junction nucleotides: 6. The germline gives CDR1 MNHNY, CDR2 SVGAGI (reference sequence). The CDR3 consists of 14 residues.

J is TRBJ2-2 and V is TRBV5-1; D might be TRBD2 (5 bases). The V and J ends lost 4 bases and 6 bases respectively, with 19 bases between them. This CDR3 spans 16 amino acids. CDR1 SGHRS and CDR2 YFSETQ come from the germline V gene. The CDR3 sequence: CASSKDAGEKSGELFF. Written as DNA, the CDR3 is TGCGCCAGCAGCAAGGACGCGGGCGAGAAGTCCGGGGAGCTGTTTTTT.

The gene calls are TRBV4-1 and TRBJ1-1, with a possible D match to TRBD1 (5 bases). The CDR3 runs to 15 residues. Per the germline V gene, CDR1 is MGHRA and CDR2 is YSYEKL. V lost 1 base, J lost 6 bases, and 15 bases lay in between. For the CDR3, the DNA is TGCGCCAGCAGCCAAGCATTCGGCAGGGACCCTGAAGCTTTCTTT. Translated: CASSQAFGRDPEAFF.

This clonotype has a count of ten or more. The chain carries TRBV6-1 and TRBJ2-7; perhaps TRBD2 as D (5 bases). CDR1 is MNHNS, CDR2 SASEGT, per germline. With 0 bases removed from V and 7 bases from J, the gap between germline ends came to 10 bases. The CDR3 is 13 residues long. The CDR3: CASSEARPGEQYV. CDR3 DNA: TGTGCCAGCAGTGAAGCCCGACCGGGGGAGCAGTACGTC.

This chain links TRBV20-1 with TRBJ1-2; 10 bases agree with TRBD1. Germline V CDR1 and CDR2: DFQATT, SNEGSKA (reference sequence). After removal of 1 base from V and 7 bases from J, the junction contained 9 bases not matched to a gene. This CDR3 region has 15 residues. The CDR3 region is CSARGPGQGLGGYTF. The CDR3 DNA is TGCAGTGCTAGAGGTCCGGGACAGGGGTTGGGTGGCTACACCTTC.

This clonotype was recorded at least ten times. The chain has TRBV7-2 and TRBJ2-2; D is ambiguous. V lost 3 bases and J lost 3, with 2 bases in between. Germline CDR1 and CDR2: SGHTA and FQGNSA. This CDR3 contains 12 residues. The CDR3 loop reads CASSLYTGELFF. CDR3 bases: TGTGCCAGCAGCTTGTACACCGGGGAGCTGTTTTTT.

This clonotype was detected a few times. One end of the junction varies from germline; a read error may be responsible. This chain links TRBV6-1 with TRBJ2-7; TRBD1 matches 7 bases. CDR1 MNHNS and CDR2 SASEGT come from the germline V gene. This CDR3 is built from 13 residues. CDR3 in DNA: TGTGCCAGCACGCACCGCCGGGACAGTCCCGGTCGTTTC. Translating it yields CASTHRRDSPGRF.

This clonotype occurred a few times. The V gene is TRBV7-2, the J gene TRBJ1-1; the D is unclear. V dropped 1 base and J dropped 4 bases, with 10 bases sitting between them. CDR1 SGHTA and CDR2 FQGNSA come from the germline V gene. The CDR3 length is 14 residues. The CDR3 spells CASSLVQPRTEAFF. In nucleotides, the CDR3 is TGTGCCAGCAGCTTAGTGCAGCCTCGCACTGAAGCTTTCTTT.

At least ten counts were recorded for this clonotype. The rearrangement links TRBV5-6 to TRBJ1-6; 10 bases align to TRBD1. Germline-derived CDR1 and CDR2 are SGHDT and YYEEEE. Losses at the gene ends were 0 bases for V and 6 bases for J; bases not matched to a gene: 3. This CDR3 contains 16 residues. CDR3 nucleotide sequence: TGTGCCAGCAGCTTGGGACAGGGGGCGCGTAATTCACCCCTCCACTTT. Protein product: CASSLGQGARNSPLHF.